The clone carrying this TCR beta chain appeared many times. CDR1 and CDR2 from the germline V gene are SNHLY and FYNNEI. Trimming removed 5 bases from V and 4 bases from J; junction bases left unmatched: 4. The CDR3 totals 15 residues. Fresh 10 ml peripheral blood yielded PBMCs. This sample was taken from a study of T cells in Graves' hyperthyroidism and ophthalmopathy. On the study more broadly: Peripheral blood specimens were obtained at initial diagnosis, prior to any treatment.

Amplification targeted TCR beta CDR3 regions from RNA transcripts. The study used the HTBI primer set for a first-round RT-PCR of the TCR CDR3. TCRdb processed the multiplex PCR reads anew with MiXCR; each CDR3 protein has one entry. This table has about 270,000 distinct CDR3 sequences, around 20% appearing once. The gene calls are TRBV2 and TRBJ2-3; TRBD2 matches at 12 bases. The sequencing sample was made of blood. The sequence was obtained from a man aged 25 to 45 with Graves' ophthalmopathy. CDR3 residues: CASSQTSGRSDTQYF. The CDR3 DNA is TGTGCCAGCAGTCAGACTAGCGGGAGATCAGATACGCAGTATTTT. The full variable domain, completed using reference TRBV2 and TRBJ2-3, is EPEVTQTPSHQVTQMGQEVILRCVPISNHLYFYWYRQILGQKVEFLVSFYNNEISEKSEIFDDQFSVERPDGSNFTLKIRSTKLEDSAMYFCASSQTSGRSDTQYFGPGTRLTVL.